The 5 T cell receptor beta chains given below trace back to one sample, sequenced in a study of cytomegalovirus exposure and HLA in healthy donors. PCR used 60 Vbeta primers and 13 Jbeta primers. Profiling relied on immunoSEQ multiplex PCR, and the TCRdb table lists in-frame clones only, not all of them. The sample contains about 120,000 clones, approximately 80% of which appear only once. Sequencing used PBMCs. These receptors were obtained from a woman aged 25 to 39 in good health and CMV-seronegative.

V is TRBV5-1 and J is TRBJ2-3, with TRBD2 matching 12 bases. V dropped 8 bases and J dropped 6; count of bases not matched to a gene: 10. CDR3 length equals 15 residues. CDR1 SGHRS and CDR2 YFSETQ come from the germline V gene. CDR3 DNA: TGCGCCAGTACGAGGACTAGCGGGATTCTTGATACGCAGTATTTT. It yields the protein CASTRTSGILDTQYF.

The chain is built from TRBV15 and TRBJ1-4, with D possibly TRBD1 on 6 matching bases. Germline CDR1 LNHNV, CDR2 YYDKDF (reference sequence). The germline V and J ends were trimmed by 0 bases and 7 bases, with 15 bases remaining between them. The length of the CDR3 is 16 residues. The CDR3 is CATSRDLAGAGEKLFF. The CDR3 region has the DNA TGTGCCACCAGCAGAGATCTGGCGGGGGCAGGTGAAAAACTGTTTTTT.

This clone was recorded once. The rearrangement joins TRBV27 to TRBJ2-3; TRBD1 aligns across 7 bases. Trimming took 3 bases from V and 2 from J; bases not matched to a gene: 8. The germline V gene encodes CDR1 MNHEY and CDR2 SMNVEV (reference sequence). CDR3 length: 16 amino acids. Written as DNA, the CDR3 is TGTGCCAGCAGTTTTAAGACAGGGACCTACACAGATACGCAGTATTTT. Translated: CASSFKTGTYTDTQYF.

The genes are TRBV30 and TRBJ2-3; 7 bases line up with TRBD2. The germline CDR1 and CDR2 sequences are GTSNPN and SVGIG (reference sequence). J gave up 4 bases and V 1 base, and 14 bases lay outside the gene matches. The CDR3 runs 17 residues. CDR3 protein: CAWSDLSVAGVPDTQYF. The CDR3 bases are TGTGCCTGGAGTGACCTGTCAGTGGCGGGAGTACCAGATACGCAGTATTTT.

This sequence joins TRBV6-6 and TRBJ1-2, with 8 nucleotides matching TRBD1. With V trimmed by 4 bases and J by 3 bases, 10 bases remained unmatched. Germline CDR1 and CDR2: MNHNY and SVGAGI (reference sequence). This CDR3 has 16 residues. Here the CDR3 reads CASSSPLTGVDYGYTF. Here the CDR3 DNA reads TGTGCCAGCAGTTCCCCTCTGACAGGGGTTGACTATGGCTACACCTTC.